Listed below are T cell receptor beta chains from one sample, sequenced in a study of molecular identifiers for immune sequencing clone quantification. TCRdb reprocessed the PCR reads with MiXCR, giving one entry per CDR3 protein. The sample holds 85,000 to 100,000 distinct CDR3 sequences; 20% to 25% are singletons and the top ten take 0.85% to 1%. The sequenced sample consisted of naive CD8+ T cells from blood, with Jurkat cell RNA spiked in. Every receptor here comes from a human donor in good health. Some libraries in this study had Jurkat cell RNA spiked in. CDR3s include the opening cysteine and the closing phenylalanine or tryptophan.

j_call v_call cdr3_aa
TRBJ2-1 TRBV3-1 CASSQGLAGVKDEQFF
TRBJ2-7 TRBV30 CAWSFGGEGYEQYF
TRBJ2-1 TRBV7-9 CASSTPEGEFF
TRBJ2-2 TRBV6-4 CASSDTTGELFF
TRBJ2-2 TRBV9 CASNYGDTNTGELFF
TRBJ2-7 TRBV30 CAWSVGPGGSYEQYF
TRBJ2-3 TRBV7-9 CASSLSGTLTDTQYF
TRBJ1-2 TRBV13 CASSPPVGITGYGYTF
TRBJ2-2 TRBV4-1 CASSPDRAGELFF
TRBJ2-2 TRBV5-1 CASTGTGELFF
TRBJ2-7 TRBV4-3 CASSQDQRTGGAAEQYF
TRBJ1-1 TRBV27 CASSLLTGRTEAFF
TRBJ2-7 TRBV11-2 CASSLDPNYEQYF
TRBJ1-1 TRBV5-6 CASSQGDMNTEAFF